The 17 T cell receptor beta chains below were found in one sample sequenced in a study of T cell responses to AZD1222 COVID-19 vaccine. TCRdb's table, derived via immunoSEQ multiplex PCR, lists solely in-frame clones and lacks some. This table holds some 140,000 clones, 70% to 90% found once. Here the sequenced sample was peripheral blood, taken on day 0 of AZD1222 vaccination. The receptors shown here come from an adult in good health.

The CDR3 spells CSVPGGEGYGYTF. CDR3 DNA: TGCAGCGTCCCAGGGGGCGAAGGCTATGGCTACACCTTC. The chain recombines TRBV29-1 with TRBJ1-2; 8 positions agree with TRBD1. V trimming: 6 bases; J trimming: 4 bases; junction bases outside the gene matches: 7. Germline CDR1 is SQVTM and CDR2 is ANQGSEA. The CDR3 covers 13 residues.

This chain connects TRBV10-2 to TRBJ2-7; 12 positions match TRBD2. The CDR3 covers 14 residues. With V trimmed by 6 bases and J by 3 bases, 3 bases remained unmatched. Germline values: CDR1 WSHSY, CDR2 SAAADI. The CDR3 DNA reads TGCGCCAGCAGCCTGGGACTAGCGGGCTACGAGCAGTACTTC. Amino acid sequence: CASSLGLAGYEQYF.

Notes on this clone: One end of the junction is discordant with germline, which a read error may explain. V usage is TRBV5-6 and J usage is TRBJ1-1; D is unresolved. CDR1 and CDR2 from the germline V gene are SGHDT and YYEEEE. This CDR3 spans 13 amino acids. The CDR3 sequence is CATSQVMNTEAFF. The CDR3, as DNA: TGTGCCACCAGCCAAGTCATGAACACTGAAGCTTTCTTT.

This clone was observed once. The chain uses TRBV3-1 (or the pseudogene TRBV3-2) and TRBJ2-5; 8 bases are a match to TRBD1. The germline CDR1 and CDR2 sequences are LGHDT and YNNKEL (reference sequence). The trim removed 4 bases at V and 4 bases at J, leaving 11 bases unmatched. The CDR3 is made up of 16 amino acids. DNA of the CDR3: TGTGCCAGCAGCCTATCCAGGGGGCGAAGTCGAGAGACCCAGTACTTC. Translating it yields CASSLSRGRSRETQYF.

The chain uses TRBV3-1 (or the pseudogene TRBV3-2) and TRBJ1-2; D call uncertain. This CDR3 spans 12 amino acids. Germline lookup yields CDR1 LGHDT and CDR2 YNNKEL (reference sequence). Trimming shortened V by 3 bases and J by 6 bases, and 8 bases separated the two germline ends. CDR3 amino acids: CASSQGRNGYTF. The CDR3 nucleotides are TGTGCCAGCAGCCAGGGAAGGAATGGCTACACCTTC.

This chain connects TRBV6-4 to TRBJ2-1, with 7 bases that match TRBD2. Trimming took 3 bases from V and 5 from J; bases not matched to a gene: 4. The CDR3 has 14 residues. Germline V gene lookup returns CDR1 MRHNA and CDR2 SNTAGT. This CDR3 is CASSESGDHNEQFF. CDR3 DNA sequence: TGTGCCAGCAGTGAGAGCGGGGACCACAATGAGCAGTTCTTC.

J is TRBJ1-1 and V is TRBV7-3; 8 bases agree with TRBD1. The CDR3 length is 13 residues. Germline assignment: CDR1 SGHTA and CDR2 FQGTGA. With 8 bases clipped from V and 0 bases from J, the junction kept 2 bases outside the gene matches. The chain's CDR3 is CASSGQVNTEAFF. The CDR3 DNA is TGTGCCAGCTCGGGACAGGTGAACACTGAAGCTTTCTTT.

CDR3 protein: CASSYSGSNQPQHF. In nucleotides, the CDR3 is TGTGCCAGCAGTTACTCTGGTAGCAATCAGCCCCAGCATTTT. The chain links TRBV6-5 to TRBJ1-5; D is unclear. This CDR3 spans 14 amino acids. Germline-derived CDR1 and CDR2 are MNHEY and SVGAGI. Trimming removed 0 bases at V and 0 bases at J, with 3 bases between.

The rearrangement uses TRBV7-9 and TRBJ1-5, with TRBD1 matching over 9 bases. The V gene end was trimmed by 5 bases and the J gene end by 4 bases; junction bases not matched to a gene: 3. This CDR3 region has 14 residues. The V gene's germline CDR1 is SEHNR and CDR2 FQNEAQ (reference sequence). CDR3 loop: CASSRTGENQPQHF. DNA of the CDR3: TGTGCCAGCAGCCGGACAGGGGAAAATCAGCCCCAGCATTTT.

The J gene is TRBJ1-3, the V gene TRBV5-1, with 7 positions matching TRBD1. The CDR3 runs 16 residues. Germline-derived CDR1 and CDR2 are SGHRS and YFSETQ. V shed 4 bases, J shed 2 bases, and the junction held 9 bases outside the gene matches. The CDR3 bases are TGCGCCAGCAGCCCAGGGCCGGGACAGACTGGAAACACCATATATTTT. Its protein product is CASSPGPGQTGNTIYF.

The V and J genes are TRBV7-2 and TRBJ2-5, with D hard to call. CDR1 and CDR2 (germline): SGHTA, FQGNSA. Trimming took 0 bases from V and 3 from J, leaving 8 bases between them. The CDR3 contains 14 residues. The CDR3, as DNA: TGTGCCAGCAGCTTAGCGGTCTCAGAAGAGACCCAGTACTTC. Its protein is CASSLAVSEETQYF.

The chain recombines TRBV7-8 with TRBJ1-2; D gene uncertain. The CDR3 is 16 amino acids. Trimming took 1 base from V and 3 from J, leaving 15 bases between them. The germline V gene encodes CDR1 SGHVS and CDR2 FQNEAQ. The CDR3 DNA sequence: TGTGCCAGCAGCTTAGAGTACCGGGGAAAGGACTATGGCTACACCTTC. Translating gives CASSLEYRGKDYGYTF. The full variable domain, in which reference TRBV7-8 and TRBJ1-2 provide the parts outside the CDR3, is GAGVSQSPRYKVAKRGQDVALRCDPISGHVSLFWYQQALGQGPEFLTYFQNEAQLDKSGLPSDRFFAERPEGSVSTLKIQRTQQEDSAVYLCASSLEYRGKDYGYTFGSGTRLTVV.

V and J are TRBV7-2 and TRBJ1-4; D not resolved. From germline, CDR1 is SGHTA and CDR2 FQGNSA. The CDR3 runs 15 residues. The ends were cut back, 5 bases at V and 0 bases at J, with 10 bases in the middle. CDR3 sequence: CASSVDASTNEKLFF. In DNA form, the CDR3 reads TGTGCCAGCAGCGTGGACGCCTCAACTAATGAAAAACTGTTTTTT.

The chain combines TRBV7-8 with TRBJ1-3, with a weak D call TRBD1 (6 bases). The CDR3 runs 16 residues. The germline V gene encodes CDR1 SGHVS and CDR2 FQNEAQ. Between the trimmed V and J ends, which lost 6 bases and 0 bases, there was a span of 15 bases. The CDR3 loop reads CASSFQDSNSGNTIYF. CDR3 DNA sequence: TGTGCCAGCAGTTTTCAGGACAGTAACTCTGGAAACACCATATATTTT. The full variable domain, rest sourced from reference TRBV7-8 and TRBJ1-3, is GAGVSQSPRYKVAKRGQDVALRCDPISGHVSLFWYQQALGQGPEFLTYFQNEAQLDKSGLPSDRFFAERPEGSVSTLKIQRTQQEDSAVYLCASSFQDSNSGNTIYFGEGSWLTVV.

The J gene is TRBJ1-1, the V gene TRBV7-9; D call uncertain. Deletions cut 5 bases from V and 0 bases from J, with 16 bases between. The CDR3 is 16 amino acids. In germline, CDR1 is SEHNR, CDR2 FQNEAQ (reference sequence). CDR3 in amino acids: CASSPYRKSMNTEAFF. CDR3 DNA: TGTGCCAGCAGCCCCTACCGGAAAAGCATGAACACTGAAGCTTTCTTT.

The rearrangement links TRBV7-2 to TRBJ1-5; unclear D gene. CDR1 and CDR2 from the germline V gene are SGHTA and FQGNSA. The CDR3 length is 15 residues. Trimming took 1 base from V and 0 from J, leaving 7 bases between them. Written as DNA, the CDR3 is TGTGCCAGCAGCTTAGACAGAAATAGCAATCAGCCCCAGCATTTT. Translating gives CASSLDRNSNQPQHF.

The genes are TRBV25-1 and TRBJ1-1; D remains unclear. The CDR3 has 14 amino acids. Looked up from germline, CDR1 is MGHDK and CDR2 is SYGVNS. V lost 0 bases to trimming and J lost 3 bases, with 8 bases between them. In nucleotides, the CDR3 is TGTGCCAGCAGTGAATACCGGGCCGACACTGAAGCTTTCTTT. Its translation is CASSEYRADTEAFF.